These 20 T cell receptor beta chains came from one sample sequenced in a study of PD-1 blockade in classical Hodgkin lymphoma. The repertoire was sequenced with immunoSEQ multiplex PCR; TCRdb's copy has only in-frame clones and lacks some. The data show roughly 140,000 clones, around four fifths seen once. Brentuximab vedotin exposure varied among the patients, all of whom had relapsed after autologous stem cell transplantation. Specimen: peripheral blood mononuclear cells (PBMCs), collected before the second cycle of nivolumab. Every receptor here comes from a human donor with classical Hodgkin lymphoma.

The chain combines TRBV18 with TRBJ2-7; 7 nucleotides align to TRBD2. Germline V lookup: CDR1 KGHSH, CDR2 LQKENI. Trimming removed 3 bases from V and 4 bases from J; junction bases left unmatched: 3. The CDR3 runs 13 residues. In DNA form, the CDR3 reads TGTGCCAGCTCACCGCGGGAGTCTTACGAGCAGTACTTC. This sequence encodes CASSPRESYEQYF.

The V gene is TRBV7-9, the J gene TRBJ1-4; no definite D call. The CDR3 is 14 residues long. V was pared by 7 bases and J by 7 bases, with 16 bases between. In germline, CDR1 is SEHNR, CDR2 FQNEAQ (reference sequence). The CDR3, as DNA: TGTGCCAGCACCAACGGGGTTTTGTTTGAAAAACTGTTTTTT. It encodes CASTNGVLFEKLFF.

This chain joins TRBV7-2 and TRBJ2-2, with 8 bases aligning to TRBD2. Trimming removed 1 base from V and 2 bases from J; junction bases left unmatched: 3. The CDR3 extends over 16 amino acids. CDR1 is SGHTA, CDR2 FQGNSA, per germline. This CDR3 is CASSLGGTRNTGELFF. The CDR3 DNA follows: TGTGCCAGCAGCTTAGGGGGGACTAGAAACACCGGGGAGCTGTTTTTT. Based on the CDR3 plus reference TRBV7-2 and TRBJ2-2, the full variable domain is GAGVSQSPSNKVTEKGKDVELRCDPISGHTALYWYRQSLGQGLEFLIYFQGNSAPDKSGLPSDRFSAERTGGSVSTLTIQRTQQEDSAVYLCASSLGGTRNTGELFFGEGSRLTVL.

J is TRBJ1-1 and V is TRBV5-1, with no clear D. V dropped 4 bases and J dropped 2 bases, with 15 bases sitting between them. This CDR3 has 15 amino acids. Germline loops: CDR1 SGHRS, CDR2 YFSETQ. CDR3 sequence: CASSISTQRNTEAFF. The CDR3 bases are TGCGCCAGCAGCATAAGTACACAACGAAACACTGAAGCTTTCTTT. Based on the CDR3 plus reference TRBV5-1 and TRBJ1-1, the full variable domain is KAGVTQTPRYLIKTRGQQVTLSCSPISGHRSVSWYQQTPGQGLQFLFEYFSETQRNKGNFPGRFSGRQFSNSRSEMNVSTLELGDSALYLCASSISTQRNTEAFFGQGTRLTVV.

V gene TRBV11-2 combines with J gene TRBJ2-1; 7 bases are a match to TRBD1. CDR1 and CDR2 from the germline V gene are SGHAT and FQNNGV. The CDR3 is 15 amino acids. The J segment lost 4 bases and the V segment lost 1 base, leaving 4 bases of the junction unmatched. The DNA of the CDR3 is TGTGCCAGCAGCTTAGTTGGACAGGTGTACAATGAGCAGTTCTTC. Translating gives CASSLVGQVYNEQFF.

This rearrangement joins TRBV11-2 to TRBJ2-7; 7 bases agree with TRBD1. Germline V gives CDR1 SGHAT, CDR2 FQNNGV. Trimming took 2 bases from V and 3 from J; bases not matched to a gene: 4. The CDR3 is made up of 14 amino acids. The CDR3 sequence is CASSLLTGSYEQYF. In nucleotides, the CDR3 is TGTGCCAGCAGCTTACTGACAGGGAGCTACGAGCAGTACTTC.

This clone appeared once. This could be a read error, since a much larger clone is one nucleotide away. V usage is TRBV7-3 and J usage is TRBJ2-3; TRBD2 aligns across 14 bases. V was pared by 5 bases and J by 5 bases, with 3 bases of the junction left unmatched. Germline CDR1 is SGHTA and CDR2 is FQGTGA. CDR3 length equals 15 residues. This CDR3 is CASSTGTSGRDTQYF. DNA for the CDR3: TGTGCCAGCAGCACCGGGACTAGCGGGAGAGATACGCAGTATTTT.

The gene calls are TRBV7-9 and TRBJ1-1; a weak D match, TRBD1 (5 bases). In germline, CDR1 is SEHNR, CDR2 FQNEAQ (reference sequence). This CDR3 spans 16 amino acids. The ends were cut back, 1 base at V and 1 base at J, with 13 bases in the middle. The CDR3 nucleotides read TGTGCCAGCAGCTTAGTCCTGGGGCCGCAGAACACTGAAGCTTTCTTT. Protein sequence: CASSLVLGPQNTEAFF.

The V gene is TRBV5-4, the J gene TRBJ2-2; possibly TRBD1 for D (6 bases). With 2 bases removed from V and 4 bases from J, the gap between germline ends came to 12 bases. CDR1 SGHNT and CDR2 YYREEE come from the germline V gene (reference sequence). The CDR3 contains 15 residues. DNA for the CDR3: TGTGCCAGCAGCTTACAACAGGGAATCACCGGGGAGCTGTTTTTT. It translates to CASSLQQGITGELFF.

This clone has ten or more counts. This chain uses TRBV5-4 with TRBJ2-1, with a possible D match to TRBD2 (5 bases). V was pared by 5 bases and J by 3 bases, with 9 bases between. Germline lookup yields CDR1 SGHNT and CDR2 YYREEE (reference sequence). CDR3 length: 13 amino acids. The DNA of the CDR3 is TGTGCCAGCAGATCCGCGGGCTACAATGAGCAGTTCTTC. It yields the protein CASRSAGYNEQFF.

The chain combines TRBV6-1 with TRBJ2-1, with D uncertain. This CDR3 is 15 amino acids long. Trimming cost V 6 bases and J 0 bases, with 12 bases left between them. Germline CDR1 and CDR2: MNHNS and SASEGT. For the CDR3, the DNA is TGTGCCAGCAGCCTTATCATGAGCTCCTACAATGAGCAGTTCTTC. Protein sequence: CASSLIMSSYNEQFF.

The chain uses TRBV6-1 and TRBJ2-7, with 8 bases identical to TRBD2. The germline gives CDR1 MNHNS, CDR2 SASEGT. The CDR3 extends over 18 amino acids. V dropped 1 base and J dropped 4; count of bases not matched to a gene: 15. DNA for the CDR3: TGTGCCAGCAGTGAAGTTTCAGCGGGGGCCGCAATTTTTTACGAGCAGTACTTC. This encodes CASSEVSAGAAIFYEQYF.

The V and J genes are TRBV5-1 and TRBJ1-1, with D perhaps TRBD1 (5 bases). V was cut by 4 bases and J by 5 bases, with 15 bases left in between. The CDR3 has 14 amino acids. From germline, CDR1 is SGHRS and CDR2 YFSETQ. This chain's CDR3 is CASSPGTEGTEAFF. DNA of the CDR3: TGCGCCAGCAGCCCAGGGACGGAGGGGACTGAAGCTTTCTTT.

This chain joins TRBV25-1 and TRBJ2-7; a weak D match, TRBD1 (6 bases). The CDR3 length is 14 residues. Germline lookup yields CDR1 MGHDK and CDR2 SYGVNS. V was shortened by 0 bases and J by 2 bases, with 8 bases between the two germline ends. In DNA, the CDR3 is TGTGCCAGCAGTGAATATTGGGACACCTACGAGCAGTACTTC. Protein product: CASSEYWDTYEQYF.

The rearrangement links TRBV5-6 to TRBJ1-2; 8 bases map to TRBD1. The V gene end was trimmed by 0 bases and the J gene end by 8 bases; junction bases not matched to a gene: 6. This CDR3 is built from 14 residues. The germline gives CDR1 SGHDT, CDR2 YYEEEE. The CDR3 DNA reads TGTGCCAGCAGCTTGGTTGACAGGGGACGAGGCTACACCTTC. Protein product: CASSLVDRGRGYTF. The entire variable domain, with the rest obtained from reference TRBV5-6 and TRBJ1-2, is as follows: DAGVTQSPTHLIKTRGQQVTLRCSPKSGHDTVSWYQQALGQGPQFIFQYYEEEERQRGNFPDRFSGHQFPNYSSELNVNALLLGDSALYLCASSLVDRGRGYTFGSGTRLTVV.

This chain connects TRBV2 to TRBJ1-2; TRBD1 matches at 9 bases. Germline V gene data show CDR1 as SNHLY and CDR2 as FYNNEI. Trimming took 8 bases from V and 7 from J; bases not matched to a gene: 5. The CDR3 contains 12 residues. The CDR3 DNA reads as TGTGCCAGCGCACAGGGGGCTGTTGGCTACACCTTC. Amino acid sequence: CASAQGAVGYTF. Complete variable domain (other parts from reference TRBV2 and TRBJ1-2): EPEVTQTPSHQVTQMGQEVILRCVPISNHLYFYWYRQILGQKVEFLVSFYNNEISEKSEIFDDQFSVERPDGSNFTLKIRSTKLEDSAMYFCASAQGAVGYTFGSGTRLTVV.

This clone was seen only a few times. This chain uses TRBV2 with TRBJ1-4; 7 bases map to TRBD1. Trimming took 9 bases from V and 8 from J; bases not matched to a gene: 6. Germline V gene lookup returns CDR1 SNHLY and CDR2 FYNNEI. The CDR3 runs to 12 residues. The CDR3 reads CASTGEGEKLFF. As DNA, the CDR3 is TGTGCCAGTACAGGGGAAGGGGAAAAACTGTTTTTT. The variable domain in full, completed from reference TRBV2 and TRBJ1-4, reads EPEVTQTPSHQVTQMGQEVILRCVPISNHLYFYWYRQILGQKVEFLVSFYNNEISEKSEIFDDQFSVERPDGSNFTLKIRSTKLEDSAMYFCASTGEGEKLFFGSGTQLSVL.

This rearrangement joins TRBV10-3 to TRBJ1-3, with a possible D match to TRBD1 (5 bases). V lost 6 bases and J lost 6, with 12 bases in between. This CDR3 is built from 13 residues. CDR1 and CDR2 from the germline V gene are ENHRY and SYGVKD. The CDR3 DNA reads TGTGCCATCAGGGGGACCGAACTAAACACCATATATTTT. It codes for CAIRGTELNTIYF.

The chain couples TRBV6-6 to TRBJ2-3; D is unresolved. Trimming cost V 4 bases and J 4 bases, with 6 bases left between them. Germline loops: CDR1 MNHNY, CDR2 SVGAGI (reference sequence). The CDR3 is 12 amino acids. The CDR3 spells CASSFLADTQYF. CDR3 in DNA: TGTGCCAGCAGTTTCCTTGCAGATACGCAGTATTTT.

The CDR3 DNA follows: TGTGCCAGCAGCCTCCACAGGGGAGTAGGCTATGGCTACACCTTC. Encoded protein: CASSLHRGVGYGYTF. The chain is built from TRBV7-9 and TRBJ1-2, with 7 bases lining up with TRBD1. CDR3 length equals 15 residues. Trimming took 5 bases from V and 4 from J; bases not matched to a gene: 10. CDR1 and CDR2 (germline): SEHNR, FQNEAQ (reference sequence).